The 19 T cell receptor beta chains presented below share a single source sample, sequenced in a study of CD8 T cells in ankylosing spondylitis (dated by TCRdb to about 2017). Library generation was performed with 5' RACE. Sequencer: Illumina HiSeq 2500. In-frame beta chains were kept once TCRdb had trimmed the public reads at Q25 with fastp and called clones with MiXCR. Identical CDR3 proteins give one entry, which carries the most common genes and DNA. Here the sample has roughly 240,000 distinct CDR3 sequences; about 30% occur a single time. The top ten clonotypes cover about 4.2% of the sample. Sequencing used blood, either unsorted or a sorted T cell fraction (not recorded which). Source of these receptors: a male donor with ankylosing spondylitis or in good health (not recorded which).

The CDR3 DNA reads TGTGCCAGCAGCCCGTCAATGTGGGGAAGCTCCTACAATGAGCAGTTCTTC. Amino acids: CASSPSMWGSSYNEQFF. The chain uses TRBV9 and TRBJ2-1; no reliable D call. V was trimmed by 4 bases and J by 0 bases, leaving 17 bases between them. Germline lookup yields CDR1 SGDLS and CDR2 YYNGEE. This CDR3 region has 17 residues.

The chain employs TRBV5-5 and TRBJ2-4; the match to TRBD2 covers 12 bases. The germline CDR1 and CDR2 sequences are SGHKS and YYEKEE (reference sequence). The V and J ends lost 6 bases and 5 bases, in that order; junction bases with no gene match: 9. CDR3 length: 16 residues. CDR3 region: CASTPSGGVRENIQYF. CDR3 nucleotide sequence: TGTGCCAGCACGCCTAGCGGGGGGGTGAGAGAAAACATTCAGTACTTC.

This clonotype was recorded at least ten times. CDR3 nucleotide sequence: TGCAGCGTTTCGATCGACGAGCAGTACTTC. It specifies CSVSIDEQYF. The rearrangement uses TRBV29-1 and TRBJ2-7; no clear D gene. The CDR3 is made up of 10 amino acids. Germline lookup yields CDR1 SQVTM and CDR2 ANQGSEA. V was shortened by 5 bases and J by 5 bases, with 7 bases between the two germline ends.

J is TRBJ1-1 and V is TRBV20-1; D not resolved. The CDR3 is made up of 12 amino acids. Trimming removed 6 bases at V and 1 base at J, with 9 bases between. The V gene's germline CDR1 is DFQATT and CDR2 SNEGSKA (reference sequence). CDR3 loop: CSARRANTEAFF. The CDR3 nucleotides are TGCAGTGCCAGGAGAGCGAACACTGAAGCTTTCTTT.

The chain links TRBV7-6 to TRBJ2-7; 9 bases fit TRBD1. Germline CDR1 and CDR2: SGHVS and FNYEAQ. The CDR3 sequence is 17 residues long. With 0 bases clipped from V and 1 base from J, the junction kept 7 bases outside the gene matches. CDR3 protein: CASSLASGQGQSYEQYF. CDR3 DNA sequence: TGTGCCAGCAGCTTAGCTTCGGGACAGGGTCAATCCTACGAGCAGTACTTC.

This clonotype was found a few times. This chain connects TRBV6-5 to TRBJ1-3, with D possibly TRBD1 on 6 matching bases. The germline V and J ends were trimmed by 2 bases and 4 bases, with 18 bases remaining between them. The germline gives CDR1 MNHEY, CDR2 SVGAGI. This CDR3 spans 17 amino acids. The CDR3 DNA reads TGTGCCAGCAGTTACCCGACAGGAGCTTGGTGGGGAAACACCATATATTTT. It specifies CASSYPTGAWWGNTIYF.

The chain joins TRBV20-1 to TRBJ2-3; D might be TRBD1 (6 bases). V shed 6 bases and J shed 0 bases, with 31 bases lying between them. The CDR3 is 20 amino acids. Germline V gene data show CDR1 as DFQATT and CDR2 as SNEGSKA (reference sequence). DNA of the CDR3: TGCAGTGCACGCTCCGGGACATCAAATCCCCTAAACTCTAGCACAGATACGCAGTATTTT. Amino acids: CSARSGTSNPLNSSTDTQYF.

The chain employs TRBV10-3 and TRBJ1-1, with D possibly TRBD1 on 6 matching bases. The CDR3 is 12 amino acids. The V end lost 10 bases, the J end lost 6 bases, and 15 bases lay between the germline ends. CDR1 is ENHRY and CDR2 is SYGVKD in the germline V gene. The CDR3 is CATGGGASEAFF. Written as DNA, the CDR3 is TGTGCCACCGGGGGGGGGGCATCTGAAGCTTTCTTT.

This sequence joins TRBV6-5 and TRBJ1-1, with a possible D match to TRBD1 (6 bases). Trimming cost V 1 base and J 2 bases, with 14 bases left between them. The CDR3 spans 16 residues. Per germline, CDR1 MNHEY and CDR2 SVGAGI. CDR3 nucleotides: TGTGCCAGCAGTTACTGGGGGCGAAAGGCTAACACTGAAGCTTTCTTT. Translated, it gives CASSYWGRKANTEAFF.

The chain has TRBV10-3 and TRBJ2-5; D unclear. V lost 2 bases, J lost 5 bases, and 6 bases lay in between. The CDR3 has 12 residues. The germline CDR1 and CDR2 sequences are ENHRY and SYGVKD. The CDR3 sequence is CAISEPGETQYF. CDR3 DNA: TGTGCCATCAGTGAGCCTGGTGAGACCCAGTACTTC.

This clonotype was seen only a few times. The V call is TRBV7-2, the J call TRBJ1-6; D gene ambiguous. Germline CDR1 and CDR2: SGHTA and FQGNSA. V was clipped by 2 bases and J by 14 bases, with 13 bases between them. The CDR3 length is 13 residues. The CDR3 sequence: CASSLSRTRSLHF. CDR3 coding DNA: TGTGCCAGCAGCTTATCACGGACTCGGTCCCTCCACTTT.

The chain recombines TRBV11-2 with TRBJ2-1; D gene unclear. CDR3 length: 16 amino acids. V was shortened by 1 base and J by 0 bases, with 10 bases between the two germline ends. The germline V gene encodes CDR1 SGHAT and CDR2 FQNNGV. The CDR3, as DNA: TGTGCCAGCAGCTTAGGGGCGGCCAGCTCCTACAATGAGCAGTTCTTC. This gives the protein CASSLGAASSYNEQFF.

This sequence joins TRBV20-1 and TRBJ2-3; either TRBD1 or TRBD2 may fit D (5 bases each). Between the trimmed V and J ends, which lost 1 base and 1 base, there was a span of 12 bases. The CDR3 spans 15 residues. Germline lookup yields CDR1 DFQATT and CDR2 SNEGSKA (reference sequence). CDR3 bases: TGCAGTGCTAGAGCCCCCGGGGCGGGCACAGATACGCAGTATTTT. Protein: CSARAPGAGTDTQYF.

V usage is TRBV20-1 and J usage is TRBJ2-7, with no clear D. V was clipped by 5 bases and J by 1 base, with 6 bases between them. From germline, CDR1 is DFQATT and CDR2 SNEGSKA (reference sequence). The CDR3 covers 11 residues. DNA of the CDR3: TGCAGTGCTTATGAATCCTACGAGCAGTACTTC. This gives the protein CSAYESYEQYF.

There are a few counts of this clonotype. The chain couples TRBV20-1 to TRBJ2-7, with 9 bases identical to TRBD2. Germline CDR1 reads DFQATT; CDR2 reads SNEGSKA (reference sequence). This CDR3 has 15 residues. Trimming cost V 2 bases and J 3 bases; bases outside gene matches: 8. The CDR3 coding sequence is TGCAGTGCTAGAACCACGACTAGCGGATTCTACGAGCAGTACTTC. Translation: CSARTTTSGFYEQYF.

The chain employs TRBV7-6 and TRBJ2-6; D may be TRBD2 (5 bases). Germline V gene lookup returns CDR1 SGHVS and CDR2 FNYEAQ. The CDR3 totals 17 residues. V lost 5 bases and J lost 4, with 18 bases in between. CDR3 residues: CASSPRTDTLGANVLTF. Written as DNA, the CDR3 is TGTGCCAGCAGCCCCCGGACTGATACTCTGGGGGCCAACGTCCTGACTTTC.

The chain carries TRBV20-1 and TRBJ2-7; TRBD2 is a possible D gene (6 bases). Trimming took 1 base from V and 3 from J, leaving 19 bases between them. This CDR3 has 16 residues. CDR1 and CDR2 from the germline V gene are DFQATT and SNEGSKA (reference sequence). The CDR3 reads CSARALGGRDRYEQYF. The CDR3 DNA reads as TGCAGTGCTAGAGCTTTGGGAGGAAGGGATCGCTACGAGCAGTACTTC.

As to this clonotype: Its ends do not fully match the called genes, so a read error is possible. The chain couples TRBV20-1 to TRBJ2-7; possible D gene TRBD2, 7 bases. The CDR3 loop spans 14 amino acids. Germline CDR1 and CDR2: DFQATT and SNEGSKA (reference sequence). CDR3 loop: CSARVWGGSSEQYF. The CDR3 DNA follows: TGCAGTGCTAGAGTGTGGGGGGGCTCCTCCGAGCAGTACTTC.

This chain uses TRBV29-1 with TRBJ2-3; 8 nucleotides agree with TRBD1. Losses at the gene ends were 6 bases for V and 2 bases for J; bases not matched to a gene: 7. The CDR3 loop spans 14 amino acids. The germline V gene encodes CDR1 SQVTM and CDR2 ANQGSEA. The DNA for the CDR3 is TGCAGCGTGGAGGCGGACAGGGCCACAGATACGCAGTATTTT. Its protein is CSVEADRATDTQYF.